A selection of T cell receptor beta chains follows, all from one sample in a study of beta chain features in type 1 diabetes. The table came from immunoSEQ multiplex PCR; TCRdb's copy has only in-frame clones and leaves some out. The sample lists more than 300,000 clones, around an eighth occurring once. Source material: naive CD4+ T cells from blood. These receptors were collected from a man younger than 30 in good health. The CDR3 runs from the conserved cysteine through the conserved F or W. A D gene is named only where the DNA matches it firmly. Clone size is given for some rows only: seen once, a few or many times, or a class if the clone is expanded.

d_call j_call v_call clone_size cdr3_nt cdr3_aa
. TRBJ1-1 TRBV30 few TGTGCCTGGAGTCCGACGAGGACTGAAGCTTTCTTT CAWSPTRTEAFF
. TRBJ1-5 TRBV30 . TGTGCCTGGAGTACAGGGAGCAATCAGCCCCAGCATTTT CAWSTGSNQPQHF
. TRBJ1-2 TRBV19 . TGTGCCAGTAGTATCGTCTACGGCTACACCTTC CASSIVYGYTF
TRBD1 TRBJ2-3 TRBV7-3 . TGTGCCAGCAGCCGGGACAGGGCGCTAACAGATACGCAGTATTTT CASSRDRALTDTQYF
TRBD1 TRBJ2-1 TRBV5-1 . TGCGCCAGCAGCCCAACCCCGGACAGGGGTAGGTCCAATGAGCAGTTCTTC CASSPTPDRGRSNEQFF
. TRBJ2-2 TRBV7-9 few TGTGCCAGCAGCTTCTGGGGGCTCGGCGGGGAGCTGTTTTTT CASSFWGLGGELFF
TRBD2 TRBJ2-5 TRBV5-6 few TGTGCCAGCAGCCCGGGACTAGCGCGTAAAGAGACCCAGTACTTC CASSPGLARKETQYF
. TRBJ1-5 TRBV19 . TGTGCCAGTACCGTAGACAGATATCAGCCCCAGCATTTT CASTVDRYQPQHF
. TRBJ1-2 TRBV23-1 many TGCGCCAGCAGTCAATCCGGACAGCCAGGCTACACCTTC CASSQSGQPGYTF
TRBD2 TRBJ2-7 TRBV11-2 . TGTGCCAGCAGCTTAGATCCTAGCGGGGTTTTTTACGAGCAGTACTTC CASSLDPSGVFYEQYF
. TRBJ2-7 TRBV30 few TGTGCCTGGAGTCCTCGGACTCTCTACGAGCAGTACTTC CAWSPRTLYEQYF
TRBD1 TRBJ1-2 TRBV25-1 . TGTGCCAGCAGTGAATCCGGACAGGGGATCGGCGGCTACACCTTC CASSESGQGIGGYTF
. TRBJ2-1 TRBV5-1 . TGCGCCAGCACCTCCGGCGGGCTATCTGGGAATGAGCAGTTCTTC CASTSGGLSGNEQFF
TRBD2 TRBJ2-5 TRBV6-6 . TGTGCCAGCAGTTACGGAGCGGGGGCTGGGACCCAGTACTTC CASSYGAGAGTQYF
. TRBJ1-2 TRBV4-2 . TGTGCCAGCAGCCCTCCCGGTTACTATGGCTACACCTTC CASSPPGYYGYTF
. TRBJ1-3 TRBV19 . TGTGCCAGTAGTATGCCGGGGGACGGAAACACCATATATTTT CASSMPGDGNTIYF
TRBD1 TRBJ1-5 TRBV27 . TGTGCCAGCAGTCCAGGGGGCGGGAGAGAACGTCGGCAGCCCCAGCATTTT CASSPGGGRERRQPQHF
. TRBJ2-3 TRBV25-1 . TGTGCCAGCACCCGGTCAGATACGCAGTATTTT CASTRSDTQYF
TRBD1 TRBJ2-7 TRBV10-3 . TGTGCCATCAGTGGGGGACAGATGAGCTCCTACGAGCAGTACTTC CAISGGQMSSYEQYF
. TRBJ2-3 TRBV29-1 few TGCAGCACTTTCGGACAGACCACAGATACGCAGTATTTT CSTFGQTTDTQYF
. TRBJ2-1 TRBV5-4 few TGTGCCAGCAGCTTCGGGGGGCGCTCCTACAATGAGCAGTTCTTC CASSFGGRSYNEQFF
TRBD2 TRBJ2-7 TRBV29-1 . TGCAGCGTTGTGGGACTAGCGGGAGGGGGTCCCTACGAGCAGTACTTC CSVVGLAGGGPYEQYF
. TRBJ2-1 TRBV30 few TGTGCCTGGAGTGTACTGTGGGAGCAGTTCTTC CAWSVLWEQFF
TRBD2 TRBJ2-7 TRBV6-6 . TGTGCCAGCAGTTACCAGACTAGCGGGAGGTACGAGCAGTACTTC CASSYQTSGRYEQYF
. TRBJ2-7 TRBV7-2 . TGTGCCAGCAGCCCACGGGGAGGTGTATACGAGCAGTACTTC CASSPRGGVYEQYF
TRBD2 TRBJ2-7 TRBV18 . TGTGCCAGCCGGGGGGGAAGCTACGAGCAGTACTTC CASRGGSYEQYF
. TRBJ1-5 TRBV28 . TGTGCCAGCAGTCCCCCCCGGAGGGATCAGCCCCAGCATTTT CASSPPRRDQPQHF
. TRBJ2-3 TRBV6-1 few TGTGCCAGCAGTGAAGCCGCCCCTCGGAGGGATACGCAGTATTTT CASSEAAPRRDTQYF
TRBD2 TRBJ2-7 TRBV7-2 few TGTGCCAGCAGCTTCCAGCGGGGGGCCTCTGGCGAGCAGTACTTC CASSFQRGASGEQYF
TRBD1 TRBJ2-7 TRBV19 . TGTGCCAGTAGTGCGCAGTTAACAGGGGCCTACGAGCAGTACTTC CASSAQLTGAYEQYF
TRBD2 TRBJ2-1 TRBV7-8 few TGTGCCAGCTTTGGACTAGCCCTCTCCAATGAGCAGTTCTTC CASFGLALSNEQFF
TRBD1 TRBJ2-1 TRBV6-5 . TGTGCCAGCAGGTCCATTTCGGGACAGGGGCATGAGCAGTTCTTC CASRSISGQGHEQFF
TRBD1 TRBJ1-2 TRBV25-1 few TGTGCCAGCAGCCCCCCCGGGACAGGGGGCTATGGCTACACCTTC CASSPPGTGGYGYTF
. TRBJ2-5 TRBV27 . TGTGCCAGCTGGGGGATGGGCGGGGCGACCCAGTACTTC CASWGMGGATQYF
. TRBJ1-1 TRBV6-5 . TGTGCCAGCAGTTACTCGATGTCAGGCGTGAACACTGAAGCTTTCTTT CASSYSMSGVNTEAFF
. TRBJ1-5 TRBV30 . TGTGCCTGGAGTGCCGGGAGCAATCAGCCCCAGCATTTT CAWSAGSNQPQHF
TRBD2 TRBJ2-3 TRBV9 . TGTGCCAGCAGCGCTCTAGCGGGGTTAAGCACAGATACGCAGTATTTT CASSALAGLSTDTQYF
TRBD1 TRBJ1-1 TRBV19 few TGTGCCAGTACCCCAAGGACAGGAGGGAACACTGAAGCTTTCTTT CASTPRTGGNTEAFF
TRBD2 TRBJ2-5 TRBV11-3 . TGTGCCAGCAGCTTAGGGTCCAGCGGGAGTGACGAGACCCAGTACTTC CASSLGSSGSDETQYF
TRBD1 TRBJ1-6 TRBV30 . TGTGCCTGGAGTGTACAACAGGGGGGTAATTCACCCCTCCACTTT CAWSVQQGGNSPLHF
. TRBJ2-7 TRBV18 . TGTGCCAGCTCACCAGGCAGGACAGTATACGAGCAGTACTTC CASSPGRTVYEQYF
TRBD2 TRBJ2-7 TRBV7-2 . TGTGCCAGCAGTCATAGACTAGCCTCGTCCTACGAGCAGTACTTC CASSHRLASSYEQYF